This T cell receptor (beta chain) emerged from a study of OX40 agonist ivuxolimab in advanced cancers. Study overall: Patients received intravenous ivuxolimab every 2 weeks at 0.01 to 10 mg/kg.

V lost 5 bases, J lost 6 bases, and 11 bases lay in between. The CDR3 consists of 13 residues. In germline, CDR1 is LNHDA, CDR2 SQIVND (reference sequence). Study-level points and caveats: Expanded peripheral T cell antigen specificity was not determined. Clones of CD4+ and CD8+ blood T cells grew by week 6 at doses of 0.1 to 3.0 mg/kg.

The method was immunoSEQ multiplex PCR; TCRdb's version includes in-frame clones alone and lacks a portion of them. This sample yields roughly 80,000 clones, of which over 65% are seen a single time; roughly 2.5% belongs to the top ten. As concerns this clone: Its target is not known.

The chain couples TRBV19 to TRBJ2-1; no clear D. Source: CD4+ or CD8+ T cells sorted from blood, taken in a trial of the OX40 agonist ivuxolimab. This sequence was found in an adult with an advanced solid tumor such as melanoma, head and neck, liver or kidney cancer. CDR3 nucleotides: TGTGCCAGTAGTCCCTTAGGCGTCAATGAGCAGTTCTTC. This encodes CASSPLGVNEQFF.